This is a list of T cell receptor beta chains from one sample in a study of blood T cell repertoires in COVID-19. This table comes from immunoSEQ multiplex PCR, and its TCRdb copy is limited to in-frame clones, with some not included. The sample lists some 110,000 clones, roughly nine tenths seen once, with around 8% in the top ten. Material for sequencing was peripheral blood. These receptors were collected from a man in his sixties or seventies who had recovered from COVID-19. The CDR3 runs from the conserved cysteine through the conserved F or W. Each record gives: D gene, J gene, V gene, CDR3 length, CDR3 protein. A D gene is named only where the DNA matches it firmly.

>TRBD1|TRBJ1-1|TRBV6-5|14
CASTPGPNTGGAFF
>-|TRBJ1-6|TRBV18|15
CASSPGEFLNSPLHF
>-|TRBJ1-4|TRBV5-4|14
CASSSRGYNEKLFF
>-|TRBJ2-6|TRBV6-5|14
CASSYAGGWMGMTF
>-|TRBJ2-5|TRBV9|14
CASSYGQLGETQYF
>TRBD2|TRBJ2-3|TRBV7-2|14
CASSWGREGNTQYF
>-|TRBJ1-5|TRBV12-5|14
CASGLTPGSQPQHF
>-|TRBJ2-4|TRBV5-4|14
CASSSGGAGSIQYF
>TRBD1|TRBJ2-5|TRBV13|14
CASSPGTGWETQYF
>TRBD1|TRBJ2-3|TRBV4-2|16
CASSQETGTGADTQYF
>TRBD2|TRBJ2-1|TRBV19|14
CASSIRGGYNEQFF
>TRBD1|TRBJ1-4|TRBV28|12
CASNRGYEKLFF
>TRBD2|TRBJ2-1|TRBV6-2/TRBV6-3|16
CASSYYGLAGGNEQFF
>TRBD2|TRBJ2-1|TRBV7-3|17
CASSERAGTSGRAEQFF
>-|TRBJ2-7|TRBV28|15
CASSSFRGSYYEQYF